This T cell receptor beta chain was identified in a study of CD8 T cells in Susac syndrome (dated by TCRdb to about 2019). With regard to the full study: Of the Susac syndrome patients who were sequenced, roughly 8 were in clinical remission while roughly six had clinically active disease. Repertoire sequencing was used to test whether CD8+ T cell activation and differentiation in Susac syndrome was antigen driven. At blood withdrawal, Susac syndrome patients were therapy-naive, treated with corticosteroids (with IVIg additionally given to some), or treated with IVIg alone. What the research found in general, with its limitations: The number of individuals in the TCR sequencing and HLA analysis was acknowledged as relatively small. The CD4+ T cell repertoire of patients with Susac syndrome showed no detectable clonal expansion.

RNA was extracted with the RNeasy kit and roughly 0.45 to 1 ug was reverse transcribed using random hexamers. The immunoSEQ multiplex PCR assay, which covers 54 Vbeta and 13 Jbeta segments, was used to amplify TCR beta CDR3 regions. To correct PCR amplification bias, a synthetic template baseline was used for both primer optimization and computational correction. From the authors' description of their analysis: Reads were annotated to V, D and J genes according to IMGT and were analyzed with immunoSEQ Analyzer, with only productive sequences retained. Clonality was computed as one minus Shannon entropy normalized by log2 of the number of productive unique sequences. Public and private clones were assessed among the 100 most prevalent clones of each patient and control. Clones were defined as Susac-specific if absent from the healthy and MS cohorts, from 1052 published viral clones and from other ImmuneACCESS disease sequences. Starting from the raw public reads, TCRdb applied fastp trimming at Q25, assembled clones with MiXCR and retained in-frame beta chains. Merged by CDR3 protein, the rows form single entries marked with the most common genes and DNA. The V and J calls were determined by TCRdb, not by the authors. Across this sample there are 150,000 to 200,000 distinct CDR3 sequences, with 91% seen only once. Of the sample, roughly 0.087% falls within the top ten clones.

Peripheral blood CD8+ and CD4+ T cells from healthy donors, Susac syndrome patients and multiple sclerosis patients were profiled by high-throughput TCR beta sequencing. The Susac syndrome patients fulfilled recently defined diagnostic criteria for either definite or probable disease. CD8+ TEMRA cells were enriched by FACS, while bulk CD8+ and CD4+ T cells were purified by magnetic negative isolation. Blood was drawn into EDTA tubes, processed within 24 hours, and PBMCs were isolated by density gradient centrifugation. PBMCs intended for TCR sequencing were cryopreserved in liquid nitrogen and were subsequently thawed in a 37 degrees C water bath. A purity of at least 90% was achieved for sorted or isolated CD4+, CD8+ and CD8+ TEMRA cells. As for this clonotype: Its antigen is unknown. No clone much larger than this one lies a single base away; base qualities are absent.

The CDR3 holds 15 amino acids from the cysteine to the phenylalanine. Just the 45-base CDR3 DNA is kept, in frame starting at base 1. The germline V gene (reference sequence) gives CDR1 as DFQATT and CDR2 as SNEGSKA. The V end gives up 3 bases and the J end 7 bases, leaving 10 bases in the junction not matched to a gene. The clonotype originates from a human donor with Susac syndrome. Material for sequencing was CD4+ T cells from PBMCs. Recombination linked TRBV20-1 to TRBJ1-2; TRBD1 aligns with 11 central bases. The CDR3 loop reads CSASLQGQGDSGYTF. The DNA sequence is TGCAGTGCTAGCCTTCAGGGACAGGGGGATTCTGGCTACACCTTC.